The rows below give T cell receptor beta chains drawn from one sample of a study of shared clonotypes between healthy human individuals. Measured with immunoSEQ multiplex PCR; TCRdb has only the in-frame clones, and not every one. Of around 640,000 clones listed, around 96% are singletons. The sample consisted of naive CD8+ T cells sorted from blood. The receptors originated from a woman aged 25 to 39 in good health. Both conserved end residues are part of each CDR3. D genes are given only for firm matches. Clone size, where shown, is once, few, many, or a class for clones that have expanded.

TRBV30	NA	TRBJ2-1	few	CAWSVNEQFF	TGTGCCTGGAGTGTAAATGAGCAGTTCTTC
TRBV7-9	TRBD2	TRBJ2-7	NA	CASSAPKGAGPYEQYF	TGTGCCAGCAGCGCCCCAAAAGGAGCGGGACCCTACGAGCAGTACTTC
TRBV9	TRBD1	TRBJ1-2	NA	CASSLSTGVDGYTF	TGTGCCAGCAGCCTTTCTACAGGGGTCGATGGCTACACCTTC
TRBV25-1	NA	TRBJ2-7	NA	CASSDPQGYYEQYF	TGTGCCAGCAGTGACCCGCAGGGCTACTACGAGCAGTACTTC
TRBV27	TRBD2	TRBJ2-7	NA	CASRPSGLAYEQYF	TGTGCCAGCAGGCCTAGCGGTTTGGCCTACGAGCAGTACTTC
TRBV7-6	NA	TRBJ2-1	NA	CASSALAYNEQFF	TGTGCCAGCAGTGCACTAGCCTACAATGAGCAGTTCTTC
TRBV7-9	NA	TRBJ2-1	NA	CASSATARAPEQFF	TGTGCCAGCAGCGCAACGGCCCGGGCCCCCGAGCAGTTCTTC
TRBV28	NA	TRBJ2-3	NA	CASSLGLRSTDTQYF	TGTGCCAGCAGTTTAGGGCTACGAAGCACAGATACGCAGTATTTT
TRBV28	TRBD2	TRBJ2-3	NA	CASSLKGGSGSVADTQYF	TGTGCCAGCAGTCTCAAGGGTGGTAGCGGGAGCGTCGCAGATACGCAGTATTTT
TRBV27	NA	TRBJ2-7	NA	CASSSPGLWREQYF	TGTGCCAGCAGTTCACCGGGACTGTGGCGCGAGCAGTACTTC
TRBV9	NA	TRBJ1-2	NA	CASSGTVNYGYTF	TGTGCCAGCAGCGGGACAGTGAACTATGGCTACACCTTC
TRBV29-1	TRBD2	TRBJ2-1	NA	CSVETGGPYNEQFF	TGCAGCGTTGAGACGGGAGGTCCCTACAATGAGCAGTTCTTC
TRBV7-8	NA	TRBJ1-4	NA	CASSFPGGGPEKLFF	TGTGCCAGCAGCTTTCCGGGGGGGGGACCGGAAAAACTGTTTTTT
TRBV4-1	NA	TRBJ1-1	NA	CASSQLSGRSTEAFF	TGCGCCAGCAGCCAATTAAGCGGGAGGAGCACTGAAGCTTTCTTT
TRBV15	NA	TRBJ1-1	few	CATSRGWDTEAFF	TGTGCCACCAGCAGAGGGTGGGACACTGAAGCTTTCTTT
TRBV13	TRBD2	TRBJ2-1	NA	CASSSTGLAGDEQFF	TGTGCCAGCAGCTCCACTGGACTAGCGGGAGATGAGCAGTTCTTC
TRBV27	NA	TRBJ1-5	NA	CASGRAGNQPQHF	TGTGCCAGCGGCAGGGCAGGCAATCAGCCCCAGCATTTT
TRBV5-6	NA	TRBJ2-7	NA	CASSLDGDPLLLYEQYF	TGTGCCAGCAGCTTGGATGGGGACCCCCTTTTATTGTACGAGCAGTACTTC
TRBV27	TRBD2	TRBJ2-7	NA	CASSKGLALPYEQYF	TGTGCCAGCAGTAAGGGACTAGCGTTGCCCTACGAGCAGTACTTC
TRBV27	TRBD2	TRBJ2-5	NA	CASNFASGGEETQYF	TGTGCCAGCAATTTTGCTAGCGGGGGTGAAGAGACCCAGTACTTC
TRBV6-5	NA	TRBJ2-7	NA	CASRYSAELEQYF	TGTGCCAGCAGGTATAGCGCAGAGTTGGAGCAGTACTTC
TRBV14	TRBD1	TRBJ1-1	NA	CASSRRQGLGTEAFF	TGTGCCAGCAGTCGACGACAGGGGTTGGGCACTGAAGCTTTCTTT
TRBV15	NA	TRBJ2-7	NA	CATSSGRGHEQYF	TGTGCCACCAGCAGCGGCAGGGGCCACGAGCAGTACTTC
TRBV4-1	TRBD1	TRBJ2-2	NA	CASSQEGGSFGELFF	TGCGCCAGCAGCCAAGAAGGGGGCTCTTTCGGGGAGCTGTTTTTT
TRBV27	NA	TRBJ2-1	NA	CASSLSRSPYNEQFF	TGTGCCAGCAGTTTATCCCGGAGCCCCTACAATGAGCAGTTCTTC
TRBV4-1	TRBD1	TRBJ1-5	NA	CASSQGQGTQPQHF	TGCGCCAGCAGCCAAGGACAGGGCACTCAGCCCCAGCATTTT
TRBV9	NA	TRBJ2-7	NA	CASSVAGASHEQYF	TGTGCCAGCAGCGTAGCCGGGGCCTCCCACGAGCAGTACTTC
TRBV28	NA	TRBJ1-1	NA	CASSLTMNTEAFF	TGTGCCAGCAGTTTAACTATGAACACTGAAGCTTTCTTT
TRBV5-4	TRBD1	TRBJ1-5	NA	CASSLAGQGFNQPQHF	TGTGCCAGCAGCTTGGCCGGACAGGGCTTTAATCAGCCCCAGCATTTT
TRBV19	TRBD2	TRBJ2-2	NA	CASSITRPTTSGIIPGELFF	TGTGCCAGTAGTATCACTAGACCGACGACTAGCGGGATTATTCCCGGGGAGCTGTTTTTT
TRBV4-1	TRBD2	TRBJ2-1	once	CASSPTSGSNNEQFF	TGCGCCAGCAGCCCTACTAGCGGGAGTAACAATGAGCAGTTCTTC
TRBV10-2	TRBD1	TRBJ2-7	NA	CASSDDRDPSYEQYF	TGCGCCAGCAGTGACGACAGGGACCCATCCTACGAGCAGTACTTC
TRBV29-1	TRBD1	TRBJ2-1	NA	CSVDQDRGQLAEQFF	TGCAGCGTTGACCAGGACAGGGGGCAACTTGCGGAGCAGTTCTTC
TRBV9	TRBD2	TRBJ2-1	NA	CASGVGAGGSVNNEQFF	TGTGCCAGCGGAGTTGGGGCGGGAGGTTCGGTTAACAATGAGCAGTTCTTC
TRBV29-1	TRBD1	TRBJ2-7	NA	CSVAPGQGNEQYF	TGCAGCGTTGCCCCGGGACAGGGGAACGAGCAGTACTTC
TRBV27	TRBD2	TRBJ2-1	NA	CASGRGGPSYNEQFF	TGTGCCAGCGGGAGGGGAGGACCCTCCTACAATGAGCAGTTCTTC
TRBV6-5	NA	TRBJ2-3	NA	CASSAWDRSGDTQYF	TGTGCCAGCAGTGCTTGGGACCGCTCAGGAGATACGCAGTATTTT
TRBV10-1	NA	TRBJ1-5	NA	CASSESVNRGGKVSNQPQHF	TGCGCCAGCAGTGAGTCGGTAAATAGAGGGGGGAAAGTGAGCAATCAGCCCCAGCATTTT
TRBV29-1	NA	TRBJ2-7	NA	CSVISLYEQYF	TGCAGCGTAATTTCGCTGTACGAGCAGTACTTC
TRBV9	NA	TRBJ1-1	NA	CASSGKDSYTEAFF	TGTGCCAGCAGCGGTAAGGACAGCTACACTGAAGCTTTCTTT
TRBV27	TRBD1	TRBJ1-6	NA	CASSWGTGLQPLHF	TGTGCCAGCAGTTGGGGGACAGGTCTCCAACCCCTCCACTTT
TRBV27	NA	TRBJ2-7	NA	CASSFGAGSGGEQYF	NA
TRBV30	TRBD2	TRBJ2-5	NA	CAWSRGLGRAKAQYF	TGTGCCTGGAGTCGGGGACTAGGCAGGGCCAAGGCCCAGTACTTC
TRBV6-5	NA	TRBJ1-1	NA	CASSWDQGTEAFF	TGTGCCAGCAGTTGGGATCAGGGGACTGAAGCTTTCTTT
TRBV28	TRBD2	TRBJ2-7	NA	CASSPQPWTSGSKEQYF	TGTGCCAGCAGTCCTCAACCTTGGACTAGCGGGAGTAAGGAGCAGTACTTC
TRBV13	NA	TRBJ2-3	NA	CASSLAVTDTQYF	TGTGCCAGCAGCTTAGCGGTCACAGATACGCAGTATTTT